The next 18 T cell receptor beta chains were all read from a single sample in a study of control samples from healthy donors and cancer patients. The protocol was immunoSEQ multiplex PCR, while the TCRdb copy is restricted to in-frame clones and leaves out a portion. Seen here are tens of thousands of clones, 90% observed once, and the top ten hold approximately 6%. The specimen was PBMCs. The receptors stem from a man aged 55 to 70 with colorectal cancer.

The J gene is TRBJ2-7, the V gene TRBV4-1, with D perhaps TRBD1 (5 bases). The CDR3 contains 14 residues. Germline loops: CDR1 MGHRA, CDR2 YSYEKL. V lost 0 bases and J lost 6, with 12 bases in between. The CDR3 sequence is CASSQESQDVEQYF. The CDR3 coding sequence is TGCGCCAGCAGCCAAGAATCACAGGACGTCGAGCAGTACTTC.

The chain has TRBV27 and TRBJ2-2; D gene unclear. The CDR3 is 13 amino acids. V lost 0 bases to trimming and J lost 8 bases, with 7 bases between them. Germline CDR1 is MNHEY and CDR2 is SMNVEV (reference sequence). The CDR3 here is CASSLSSLGELFF. DNA for the CDR3: TGTGCCAGCAGTTTATCTTCCTTGGGGGAGCTGTTTTTT.

The genes are TRBV18 and TRBJ2-3, with 12 bases matching TRBD2. Germline V gene data show CDR1 as KGHSH and CDR2 as LQKENI. The CDR3 sequence is 15 residues long. Trimming cost V 1 base and J 10 bases; bases outside gene matches: 6. Written as DNA, the CDR3 is TGTGCCAGCTCACCACGGACTAGCGGGGTTCGGGCGCAGTATTTT. It yields the protein CASSPRTSGVRAQYF.

The count of this clone is one. The rearrangement uses TRBV28 and TRBJ2-7; D could derive from TRBD1 or TRBD2 (5 bases each). V gave up 6 bases and J gave up 7 bases, with 16 bases separating them. The CDR3 length is 13 residues. Germline lookup yields CDR1 MDHEN and CDR2 SYDVKM. Written as DNA, the CDR3 is TGTGCCAGCAGGAGGGACCCGACGGGGGAGCAGTACTTC. The encoded protein is CASRRDPTGEQYF.

J is TRBJ2-2 and V is TRBV21-1; the table's TRBD1 call for D was not verified on the DNA. TRBV21-1 counts as a pseudogene. The CDR3 totals 17 residues. CDR3 nucleotides: TGTGCCAGCAGCATCCGGGACAGGGAGGTGGAGCCCGGGGAGCTGTTTTTT. This sequence encodes CASSIRDREVEPGELFF.

As concerns this clone: Other DNA sequences in the sample encode the same CDR3. The chain carries TRBV5-1 and TRBJ2-7; D call uncertain. V was clipped by 0 bases and J by 2 bases, with 9 bases between them. The CDR3 length is 14 residues. Per the germline V gene, CDR1 is SGHRS and CDR2 is YFSETQ. The CDR3 region is CASSLVVSPYEQYF. Here the CDR3 DNA reads TGCGCCAGCAGCTTGGTCGTCAGTCCCTACGAGCAGTACTTC.

This CDR3 is CASSPDRDVLTF. The CDR3 region has the DNA TGTGCCAGCTCTCCGGACAGGGACGTCCTGACTTTC. V and J are TRBV18 and TRBJ2-6; 8 bases fit TRBD1. The V segment lost 6 bases and the J segment 11 bases; nucleotides outside the gene matches: 3. The CDR3 sequence is 12 residues long. Per germline, CDR1 KGHSH and CDR2 LQKENI.

This clone was seen more than once but under ten times. The V gene is TRBV11-2, the J gene TRBJ2-7; 7 nucleotides match TRBD2. This CDR3 contains 16 residues. CDR1 is SGHAT and CDR2 is FQNNGV in the germline V gene. The V gene end was trimmed by 3 bases and the J gene end by 0 bases; junction bases not matched to a gene: 8. The CDR3 is CASSFGGAGSSYEQYF. CDR3 nucleotides: TGTGCCAGCAGCTTTGGGGGAGCGGGGAGCTCCTACGAGCAGTACTTC.

The V and J genes are TRBV6-2 or TRBV6-3 and TRBJ1-2; D is unclear. Deletions cut 5 bases from V and 2 bases from J, with 9 bases between. The CDR3 totals 13 residues. CDR1 and CDR2 from the germline V gene are MNHEY and SVGEGT. CDR3 sequence reads: CASSRTPNYGYTF. CDR3 nucleotide sequence: TGTGCCAGCAGTAGGACGCCGAACTATGGCTACACCTTC.

This clone was observed once. V and J are TRBV30 and TRBJ2-7; 7 positions match TRBD2. CDR3 size: 13 residues. The germline gives CDR1 GTSNPN, CDR2 SVGIG (reference sequence). Unmatched junction bases numbered 7, after V lost 5 bases and J lost 3 bases. CDR3 amino acids: CAWGLGGGYEQYF. CDR3 in DNA: TGTGCCTGGGGCCTGGGGGGGGGCTACGAGCAGTACTTC.

This clone came up once. The V and J genes are TRBV6-6 and TRBJ1-2; D is unclear. The germline V gene encodes CDR1 MNHNY and CDR2 SVGAGI (reference sequence). This CDR3 region has 15 residues. Trimming pared 0 bases from V and 4 bases from J, leaving 12 bases between. The CDR3 DNA reads as TGTGCCAGCAGTTACTCAGACCCCCTGCTCTATGGCTACACCTTC. This codes for CASSYSDPLLYGYTF.

The chain couples TRBV29-1 to TRBJ2-4; D uncertain. Germline CDR1 reads SQVTM; CDR2 reads ANQGSEA. The CDR3 runs 15 residues. Trimming stripped 6 bases from V and 1 base from J, with 16 bases between. This chain's CDR3 is CSVLPGIGAKNIQYF. The CDR3 bases are TGCAGCGTCCTCCCCGGCATCGGGGCCAAAAACATTCAGTACTTC.

The rearrangement joins TRBV5-1 to TRBJ2-7; 12 bases are a match to TRBD2. CDR3 length: 15 amino acids. Per germline, CDR1 SGHRS and CDR2 YFSETQ. The V gene end was trimmed by 5 bases and the J gene end by 5 bases; junction bases not matched to a gene: 8. The CDR3 here is CASSRLAGGQDEQYF. Here the CDR3 DNA reads TGCGCCAGCAGTAGGCTAGCGGGGGGGCAAGACGAGCAGTACTTC.

The J gene is TRBJ2-4, the V gene TRBV5-1; possibly TRBD1 for D (6 bases). Germline V gene lookup returns CDR1 SGHRS and CDR2 YFSETQ. The CDR3 length is 17 residues. V was trimmed by 4 bases and J by 1 base, leaving 18 bases between them. The CDR3 protein is CASSPQSQGSAKNIQYF. CDR3 nucleotide sequence: TGCGCCAGCAGCCCCCAGTCGCAGGGGTCGGCCAAAAACATTCAGTACTTC. Full variable domain (missing parts from reference TRBV5-1 and TRBJ2-4): KAGVTQTPRYLIKTRGQQVTLSCSPISGHRSVSWYQQTPGQGLQFLFEYFSETQRNKGNFPGRFSGRQFSNSRSEMNVSTLELGDSALYLCASSPQSQGSAKNIQYFGAGTRLSVL.

The chain recombines TRBV6-5 with TRBJ2-5; weak D call: TRBD1 (6 bases). Trimming took 7 bases from V and 4 from J, leaving 13 bases between them. The CDR3 runs 13 residues. Per the germline V gene, CDR1 is MNHEY and CDR2 is SVGAGI. CDR3 sequence: CASKNTGPETQYF. In DNA form, the CDR3 reads TGTGCCAGCAAAAACACAGGGCCAGAGACCCAGTACTTC.

J is TRBJ1-1 and V is TRBV5-1; the match to TRBD1 covers 7 bases. Germline V gives CDR1 SGHRS, CDR2 YFSETQ. V lost 4 bases to trimming and J lost 0 bases; unmatched junction nucleotides: 3. This CDR3 spans 14 amino acids. As DNA, the CDR3 is TGCGCCAGCAGCAAGGGACAGATGAACACTGAAGCTTTCTTT. Translated, it gives CASSKGQMNTEAFF.

The chain joins TRBV5-1 to TRBJ2-3; tentative D call: TRBD1 (7 bases). V was clipped by 4 bases and J by 2 bases, with 11 bases between them. Germline loops: CDR1 SGHRS, CDR2 YFSETQ. The CDR3 is made up of 14 amino acids. CDR3 residues: CASSRGTDTDTQYF. The CDR3 DNA sequence: TGCGCCAGCAGCCGGGGGACAGACACAGATACGCAGTATTTT.

This clone was observed once. The chain joins TRBV25-1 to TRBJ1-5; 10 bases are a match to TRBD1. The CDR3 has 13 residues. Trimming cost V 6 bases and J 4 bases; bases outside gene matches: 0. Germline CDR1 is MGHDK and CDR2 is SYGVNS. The CDR3 nucleotides read TGTGCCAGCAGGGGACAGGGGAATCAGCCCCAGCATTTT. This sequence encodes CASRGQGNQPQHF.